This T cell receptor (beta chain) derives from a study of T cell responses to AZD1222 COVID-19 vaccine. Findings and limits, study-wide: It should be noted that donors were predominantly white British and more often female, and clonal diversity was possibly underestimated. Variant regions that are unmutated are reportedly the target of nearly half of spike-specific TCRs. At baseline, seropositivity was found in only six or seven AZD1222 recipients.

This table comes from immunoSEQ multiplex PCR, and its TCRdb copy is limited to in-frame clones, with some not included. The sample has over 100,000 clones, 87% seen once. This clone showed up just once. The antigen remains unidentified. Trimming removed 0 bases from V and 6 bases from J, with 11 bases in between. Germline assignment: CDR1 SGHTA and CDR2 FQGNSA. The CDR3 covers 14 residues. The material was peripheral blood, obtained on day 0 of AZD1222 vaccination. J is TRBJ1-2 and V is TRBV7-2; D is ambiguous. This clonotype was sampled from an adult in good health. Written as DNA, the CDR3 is TGTGCCAGCAGCTTAGCAGGGTCAGGTGATGGCTACACCTTC. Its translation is CASSLAGSGDGYTF.